This section outlines one T cell receptor beta chain sequence together with its context. The source of the sample is a study of T cells after somatic rescue of genetic block. Generated by immunoSEQ multiplex PCR, the TCRdb table keeps only in-frame clones and is missing some. The sample consists of approximately 67,000 clones, around 90% of them appearing once. Sequencing was performed on peripheral blood mononuclear cells (PBMCs). The source of this sequence is a man aged 35-49 years.

This CDR3 reads CASSSVWGAATDTQYF. The CDR3 DNA reads as TGTGCCAGCAGCTCGGTTTGGGGGGCCGCCACAGATACGCAGTATTTT. The V gene is TRBV7-2, the J gene TRBJ2-3, with D possibly being TRBD1 or TRBD2 (6 bases each). V was cut by 4 bases and J by 2 bases, with 16 bases left in between. Germline V gives CDR1 SGHTA, CDR2 FQGNSA. The CDR3 is 16 residues long.